The T cell receptor beta chain under discussion was sequenced for a study of cytomegalovirus exposure and HLA in healthy donors. Study-wide results and caveats: The investigators catalogued some 150 TCR beta chains as cytomegalovirus-associated. A highly shared variant cluster was judged a likely technical artifact. V- and J-gene trimming of TCR beta was linked (in a later analysis) to a missense DCLRE1C variant.

Concerning this clone itself: Its antigen is unknown.

The PCR made use of 60 Vbeta and 13 Jbeta primers. Sequenced by immunoSEQ multiplex PCR; TCRdb stores in-frame clones only, minus some. This sample has around 130,000 clones; over 70% occur once, and the top ten carry 2% to 2.5%. Material for sequencing was PBMCs. This TCR was sampled from a woman aged 35 to 49 in good health and CMV-seropositive.

The CDR3 spells CASTGGSGANVLTF. The CDR3 bases are TGCGCCAGCACTGGGGGGTCCGGGGCCAACGTCCTGACTTTC. V and J are TRBV5-1 and TRBJ2-6; D is perhaps TRBD2 (6 bases). Trimming left V 6 bases short and J 4 bases short, with 11 bases between. The CDR3 has 14 residues. The V gene's germline CDR1 is SGHRS and CDR2 YFSETQ.